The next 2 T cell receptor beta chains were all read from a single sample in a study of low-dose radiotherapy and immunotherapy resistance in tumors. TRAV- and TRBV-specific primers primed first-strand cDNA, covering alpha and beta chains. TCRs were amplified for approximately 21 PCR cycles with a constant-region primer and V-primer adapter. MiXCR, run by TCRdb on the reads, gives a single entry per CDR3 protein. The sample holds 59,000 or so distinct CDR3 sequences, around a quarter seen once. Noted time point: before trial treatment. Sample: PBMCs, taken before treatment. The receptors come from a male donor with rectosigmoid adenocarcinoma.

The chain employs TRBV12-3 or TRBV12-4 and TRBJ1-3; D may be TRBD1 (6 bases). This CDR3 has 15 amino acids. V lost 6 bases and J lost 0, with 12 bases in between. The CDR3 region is CASRTQGISGNTIYF. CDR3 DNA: TGTGCCAGCAGAACCCAGGGGATCTCTGGAAACACCATATATTTT.

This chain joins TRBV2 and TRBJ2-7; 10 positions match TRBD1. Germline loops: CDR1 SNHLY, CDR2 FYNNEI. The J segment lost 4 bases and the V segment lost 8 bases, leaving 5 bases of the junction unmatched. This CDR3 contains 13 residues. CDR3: CASDRGRGYEQYF. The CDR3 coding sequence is TGTGCCAGCGACAGGGGGCGCGGGTACGAGCAGTACTTC.